This T cell receptor beta chain was found in a study of monozygotic twins with inflammatory bowel disease. Following a re-call of the 5' RACE reads, TCRdb has one entry per CDR3 protein and lacks DNA. This sample contains about 380,000 distinct CDR3 sequences. CDR1 is SEHNR, CDR2 FQNEAQ, per germline (reference sequence). The CDR3 length is 16 residues. The sequencing sample was made of blood. This clonotype was sampled from a human donor with ulcerative colitis or Crohn's disease, or a healthy co-twin of an affected twin (not recorded which). The genes are TRBV7-9 and TRBJ2-7; TCRdb returns TRBD1, unconfirmable since there is no DNA. CDR3 amino acids: CASRPVTGTGFYEQYF. The variable domain in full, completed from reference TRBV7-9 and TRBJ2-7, reads DTGVSQNPRHKITKRGQNVTFRCDPISEHNRLYWYRQTLGQGPEFLTYFQNEAQLEKSRLLSDRFSAERPKGSFSTLEIQRTEQGDSAMYLCASRPVTGTGFYEQYFGPGTRLTVT.